The rows below give T cell receptor beta chains drawn from one sample of a study of blood T cell repertoires in COVID-19. Here immunoSEQ multiplex PCR was the method, and the copy in TCRdb shows in-frame clones only, minus some. Here the sample spans hundreds of thousands of clones, over 75% being singletons. Sequencing was performed on PBMCs or T cells enriched from blood (not recorded which). These receptors were obtained from a man aged 35 to 55 in a cohort exposed to, infected with or recovered from COVID-19 (not recorded which). The CDR3 runs from the conserved cysteine through the conserved F or W. D genes are given only for firm matches. The size field is filled for only some rows; it gives once, few, many or a size class.

clone_size j_call v_call d_call cdr3_aa cdr3_nt
. TRBJ1-2 TRBV18 . CASSLEQGADGYTF TGTGCCAGCTCACTCGAACAGGGAGCGGATGGCTACACCTTC
. TRBJ1-2 TRBV19 . CASSPRNYGYTF TGTGCCAGTAGTCCCAGAAACTATGGCTACACCTTC
. TRBJ1-4 TRBV28 TRBD1 CASSLSGGTNEKLFF TGTGCCAGCAGTTTATCAGGGGGAACTAATGAAAAACTGTTTTTT
. TRBJ2-3 TRBV9 TRBD2 CASSAGLAAPDTQYF TGTGCCAGCAGCGCAGGACTAGCGGCACCAGATACGCAGTATTTT
. TRBJ1-1 TRBV1 . CTSSQGGREAFF TGCACCAGCAGCCAAGGAGGGCGTGAAGCTTTCTTT
. TRBJ2-7 TRBV3-1/TRBV3-2 . CASSQGREQYF TGTGCCAGCAGCCAAGGGAGAGAGCAGTACTTC
few TRBJ2-7 TRBV30 TRBD2 CAWSRGSGSGEQYF TGTGCCTGGAGTCGGGGTAGCGGGAGTGGCGAGCAGTACTTC
. TRBJ2-5 TRBV20-1 . CSASSGVKTQYF TGCAGTGCTAGTTCCGGGGTGAAGACCCAGTACTTC
. TRBJ2-3 TRBV19 TRBD2 CASSIGGSTDTQYF TGTGCCAGTAGTATAGGCGGGAGTACAGATACGCAGTATTTT
. TRBJ2-3 TRBV29-1 TRBD1 CSANRQGPDTQYF TGCAGCGCAAATCGACAGGGCCCAGATACGCAGTATTTT
. TRBJ2-7 TRBV5-1 TRBD1 CASSSGQGYEQYF TGCGCCAGCAGCTCGGGACAGGGATACGAGCAGTACTTC
. TRBJ1-4 TRBV2 TRBD1 CASTPGTGNEKLFF TGTGCCAGCACCCCCGGGACAGGGAATGAAAAACTGTTTTTT
. TRBJ1-2 TRBV27 TRBD1 CASSLRDTGVGGYTF TGTGCCAGCAGTTTACGGGACACAGGGGTTGGTGGCTACACCTTC
. TRBJ1-3 TRBV5-1 . CASSEGRPGNTIYF TGCGCCAGCAGTGAGGGCCGGCCTGGAAACACCATATATTTT
. TRBJ1-6 TRBV12-5 TRBD1 CASGRQGNSPLHF TGTGCTAGTGGCCGACAGGGAAATTCACCCCTCCACTTT
few TRBJ2-3 TRBV28 TRBD2 CASSSQTSASTDTQYF TGTGCCAGCAGCTCCCAGACTAGCGCCTCCACAGATACGCAGTATTTT